The 24 T cell receptor beta chains presented below share a single source sample, sequenced in a study of blood T cell repertoires in COVID-19. Sequencing was performed with immunoSEQ multiplex PCR; in TCRdb, only in-frame clones are kept and a portion is missing. Of more than 200,000 clones listed, around 89% are singletons. Sequences were obtained from peripheral blood. The receptors were sampled from a woman aged 25-40 years with COVID-19, enrolled during active disease.

This chain connects TRBV6-1 to TRBJ2-1, with D possibly matching TRBD2 (5 bases). This CDR3 comprises 17 residues. CDR1 and CDR2 (germline): MNHNS, SASEGT. With 1 base removed from V and 1 base from J, the gap between germline ends came to 14 bases. The DNA for the CDR3 is TGTGCCAGCAGTGAAGTGGGAGTGATATGGTCCTACAATGAGCAGTTCTTC. Its translation: CASSEVGVIWSYNEQFF.

This clone was recorded once. The V and J genes are TRBV7-2 and TRBJ1-2; D remains unclear. In germline, CDR1 is SGHTA, CDR2 FQGNSA. The ends were cut back, 2 bases at V and 3 bases at J, with 7 bases in the middle. The CDR3 is 13 amino acids. The CDR3 protein is CASSLIRYYGYTF. The CDR3 DNA sequence: TGTGCCAGCAGCTTAATCAGATACTATGGCTACACCTTC.

The chain is built from TRBV2 and TRBJ2-3; 7 bases agree with TRBD2. Germline CDR1 SNHLY, CDR2 FYNNEI. The CDR3 totals 15 residues. Germline trimming cut 3 bases from V and 0 bases from J; bases unmatched to any gene: 3. This CDR3 reads CASSDSRGSTDTQYF. The CDR3 coding sequence is TGTGCCAGCAGTGATTCGCGGGGGAGCACAGATACGCAGTATTTT.

The gene calls are TRBV6-5 and TRBJ2-3, with D tentatively TRBD1 (6 bases). Looked up from germline, CDR1 is MNHEY and CDR2 is SVGAGI. There are 14 residues in the CDR3. The V end lost 6 bases, the J end lost 2 bases, and 12 bases lay between the germline ends. The CDR3 coding sequence is TGTGCCAGCAGCACCACAGGGTTCACAGATACGCAGTATTTT. Translating gives CASSTTGFTDTQYF.

The chain is built from TRBV7-9 and TRBJ1-6; 9 nucleotides align to TRBD1. This CDR3 region has 17 residues. CDR1 and CDR2 (germline): SEHNR, FQNEAQ (reference sequence). With 6 bases clipped from V and 1 base from J, the junction kept 7 bases outside the gene matches. The CDR3 DNA is TGTGCCAGCAGACGGACAGGGGCGAGGTCCTATAATTCACCCCTCCACTTT. Protein product: CASRRTGARSYNSPLHF.

This chain links TRBV19 with TRBJ2-2, with 10 bases aligning to TRBD2. Germline V CDR1 and CDR2: LNHDA, SQIVND (reference sequence). Trimming removed 4 bases from V and 5 bases from J; junction bases left unmatched: 4. This CDR3 comprises 15 residues. CDR3 bases: TGTGCCAGTAGTACTAGCGGGAGTGGGACCGGGGAGCTGTTTTTT. Translated: CASSTSGSGTGELFF. The full variable domain, rest sourced from reference TRBV19 and TRBJ2-2, is DGGITQSPKYLFRKEGQNVTLSCEQNLNHDAMYWYRQDPGQGLRLIYYSQIVNDFQKGDIAEGYSVSREKKESFPLTVTSAQKNPTAFYLCASSTSGSGTGELFFGEGSRLTVL.

The sample holds one count of this clone. The chain recombines TRBV7-8 with TRBJ1-2, with no clear D. The germline V gene encodes CDR1 SGHVS and CDR2 FQNEAQ. The CDR3 contains 15 residues. Trimming took 4 bases from V and 7 from J, leaving 19 bases between them. The CDR3 is CASSSPGASAAGYTF. CDR3 nucleotide sequence: TGTGCCAGCAGCTCCCCGGGAGCTTCCGCAGCTGGCTACACCTTC. Combining the CDR3 with reference TRBV7-8 and TRBJ1-2 gives the whole variable domain GAGVSQSPRYKVAKRGQDVALRCDPISGHVSLFWYQQALGQGPEFLTYFQNEAQLDKSGLPSDRFFAERPEGSVSTLKIQRTQQEDSAVYLCASSSPGASAAGYTFGSGTRLTVV.

This clone was observed a few times. The chain combines TRBV6-5 with TRBJ2-7; a weak D match, TRBD2 (5 bases). The CDR3 length is 16 residues. V lost 3 bases and J lost 7, with 22 bases in between. Per germline, CDR1 MNHEY and CDR2 SVGAGI. The DNA for the CDR3 is TGTGCCAGCAGTTATAAGACATTCCTAGGCGGGCGGGAGCAGTACTTC. This translates into CASSYKTFLGGREQYF.

The chain uses TRBV20-1 and TRBJ2-3; 8 nucleotides line up with TRBD1. The J segment lost 10 bases and the V segment lost 6 bases, leaving 3 bases of the junction unmatched. CDR1 is DFQATT, CDR2 SNEGSKA, per germline (reference sequence). This CDR3 has 10 residues. CDR3 loop: CSARTGPQYF. The DNA of the CDR3 is TGCAGTGCGCGGACAGGGCCGCAGTATTTT.

The chain joins TRBV9 to TRBJ2-1, with 11 bases aligning to TRBD2. CDR1 and CDR2 (germline): SGDLS, YYNGEE. V trimming: 4 bases; J trimming: 5 bases; junction bases outside the gene matches: 5. The CDR3 spans 15 residues. DNA of the CDR3: TGTGCCAGCAGCCCGACTAGCGGGAAAAACAATGAGCAGTTCTTC. Translation gives CASSPTSGKNNEQFF. Filled out from reference TRBV9 and TRBJ2-1, the complete variable domain reads DSGVTQTPKHLITATGQRVTLRCSPRSGDLSVYWYQQSLDQGLQFLIQYYNGEERAKGNILERFSAQQFPDLHSELNLSSLELGDSALYFCASSPTSGKNNEQFFGPGTRLTVL.

This clone was recorded only once. The chain has TRBV5-1 and TRBJ2-3; no clear D gene. The V end lost 5 bases, the J end lost 0 bases, and 10 bases lay between the germline ends. Germline CDR1 and CDR2: SGHRS and YFSETQ. The CDR3 is 14 residues long. CDR3 amino acids: CASRHTASTDTQYF. Written as DNA, the CDR3 is TGCGCCAGCAGACACACAGCTAGCACAGATACGCAGTATTTT.

J is TRBJ1-2 and V is TRBV11-3, with D tentatively TRBD1 (5 bases). This CDR3 is built from 13 residues. Germline V gives CDR1 SGHNT, CDR2 YENEEA. Between the trimmed V and J ends, which lost 5 bases and 4 bases, there was a span of 11 bases. The CDR3 nucleotides are TGTGCCAGCAGCCCGTCGGACATCTATGGCTACACCTTC. This gives the protein CASSPSDIYGYTF.

The chain combines TRBV3-1 (or the pseudogene TRBV3-2) with TRBJ2-7, with 10 bases matching TRBD1. Trimming took 0 bases from V and 3 from J; bases not matched to a gene: 8. Per the germline V gene, CDR1 is LGHDT and CDR2 is YNNKEL (reference sequence). The CDR3 is made up of 17 amino acids. CDR3 region: CASSQDYRDRGIYEQYV. CDR3 bases: TGTGCCAGCAGCCAAGATTATCGGGACAGGGGTATCTACGAGCAGTACGTC.

The V gene is TRBV6-5, the J gene TRBJ2-7; the match to TRBD1 covers 8 bases. The CDR3 is 13 amino acids. In germline, CDR1 is MNHEY, CDR2 SVGAGI. V lost 2 bases and J lost 7; bases outside the gene matches: 4. CDR3: CASSYTDRVEQYF. The CDR3, as DNA: TGTGCCAGCAGTTACACGGACAGGGTGGAGCAGTACTTC.

This sequence joins TRBV15 and TRBJ1-1, with D perhaps TRBD1 (6 bases). Looked up from germline, CDR1 is LNHNV and CDR2 is YYDKDF (reference sequence). The V end was cut by 0 bases, the J end by 6 bases, with 14 bases between. The CDR3 length is 15 residues. The CDR3 DNA reads TGTGCCACCAGCAGAGATAGACAAAGGACAGCTGAAGCTTTCTTT. Amino acid sequence: CATSRDRQRTAEAFF.

This clone came up once. This chain links TRBV11-2 with TRBJ2-2, with D possibly matching TRBD1 (6 bases). The CDR3 totals 16 residues. CDR1 is SGHAT and CDR2 is FQNNGV in the germline V gene. The V and J ends lost 4 bases and 1 base respectively, with 13 bases between them. Here the CDR3 reads CASSSQGLKNTGELFF. The CDR3 DNA follows: TGTGCCAGCAGCTCCCAGGGGCTAAAGAACACCGGGGAGCTGTTTTTT.

V and J are TRBV18 and TRBJ1-4; tentative D call: TRBD1 (6 bases). There are 15 residues in the CDR3. The V gene's germline CDR1 is KGHSH and CDR2 LQKENI. V dropped 6 bases and J dropped 4 bases, with 15 bases sitting between them. The CDR3 spells CASSPPRGGNEKLFF. In nucleotides, the CDR3 is TGTGCCAGCTCCCCCCCGAGGGGGGGTAATGAAAAACTGTTTTTT. The entire variable domain, with the rest obtained from reference TRBV18 and TRBJ1-4, is as follows: NAGVMQNPRHLVRRRGQEARLRCSPMKGHSHVYWYRQLPEEGLKFMVYLQKENIIDESGMPKERFSAEFPKEGPSILRIQQVVRGDSAAYFCASSPPRGGNEKLFFGSGTQLSVL.

The rearrangement joins TRBV7-8 to TRBJ2-1; unclear D gene. Germline V gives CDR1 SGHVS, CDR2 FQNEAQ. The CDR3 contains 16 residues. The V end lost 2 bases, the J end lost 5 bases, and 16 bases lay between the germline ends. In DNA, the CDR3 is TGTGCCAGCAGCTTATTGAGTAGCTTTGCCAACAATGAGCAGTTCTTC. Protein sequence: CASSLLSSFANNEQFF. Looking up the rest from reference TRBV7-8 and TRBJ2-1 gives the full variable domain: GAGVSQSPRYKVAKRGQDVALRCDPISGHVSLFWYQQALGQGPEFLTYFQNEAQLDKSGLPSDRFFAERPEGSVSTLKIQRTQQEDSAVYLCASSLLSSFANNEQFFGPGTRLTVL.

The chain couples TRBV15 to TRBJ2-5, with 7 bases identical to TRBD2. The CDR3 is 15 residues long. The germline V gene has CDR1 LNHNV and CDR2 YYDKDF (reference sequence). V gave up 2 bases and J gave up 1 base; unmatched junction bases: 4. The CDR3 nucleotides are TGTGCCACCAGCAGACCCCGGACTAGCCAAGAGACCCAGTACTTC. Its protein product is CATSRPRTSQETQYF. The full variable domain, completed using reference TRBV15 and TRBJ2-5, is DAMVIQNPRYQVTQFGKPVTLSCSQTLNHNVMYWYQQKSSQAPKLLFHYYDKDFNNEADTPDNFQSRRPNTSFCFLDIRSPGLGDTAMYLCATSRPRTSQETQYFGPGTRLLVL.

The V call is TRBV4-2, the J call TRBJ2-5, with 10 bases identical to TRBD1. V trimming: 0 bases; J trimming: 6 bases; junction bases outside the gene matches: 7. The CDR3 is 16 residues long. CDR1 is LGHNA and CDR2 is YNFKEQ in the germline V gene. The CDR3 DNA is TGTGCCAGCAGCCAAGATTTCGGGGACAGGGGCCAGACCCAGTACTTC. It translates to CASSQDFGDRGQTQYF.

Here the CDR3 DNA reads TGTGCCAGCAGTTCCCCGTCTAGCGGGAGCCACAATGAGCAGTTCTTC. Translating gives CASSSPSSGSHNEQFF. V and J are TRBV27 and TRBJ2-1; 10 bases line up with TRBD2. The J segment lost 5 bases and the V segment lost 4 bases, leaving 8 bases of the junction unmatched. Germline CDR1 MNHEY, CDR2 SMNVEV (reference sequence). There are 16 residues in the CDR3.

This clone has only a few counts. The gene calls are TRBV11-2 and TRBJ1-2; TRBD1 might be the D (5 bases). V lost 1 base and J lost 3, with 18 bases in between. Germline-derived CDR1 and CDR2 are SGHAT and FQNNGV. CDR3 length: 17 amino acids. CDR3 nucleotide sequence: TGTGCCAGCAGCTTAGTCGGGGGGGGAACTACGGACTATGGCTACACCTTC. Translated: CASSLVGGGTTDYGYTF. The complete variable domain, with remaining parts taken from reference TRBV11-2 and TRBJ1-2, reads EAGVAQSPRYKIIEKRQSVAFWCNPISGHATLYWYQQILGQGPKLLIQFQNNGVVDDSQLPKDRFSAERLKGVDSTLKIQPAKLEDSAVYLCASSLVGGGTTDYGYTFGSGTRLTVV.

CDR3 coding DNA: TGTGCCAGCAGCCAGCGACCCAGCGGGGGCCAGTACTTC. Translation gives CASSQRPSGGQYF. The rearrangement joins TRBV3-1 (or the pseudogene TRBV3-2) to TRBJ2-5; 8 bases map to TRBD2. Germline loops: CDR1 LGHDT, CDR2 YNNKEL (reference sequence). There are 13 residues in the CDR3. With V trimmed by 3 bases and J by 10 bases, 7 bases remained unmatched.

The chain links TRBV29-1 to TRBJ2-1; 12 bases agree with TRBD2. This CDR3 has 18 residues. The ends lost 1 base at V and 9 bases at J; junction bases unmatched: 16. Germline CDR1 and CDR2: SQVTM and ANQGSEA. CDR3 nucleotides: TGCAGCGTTGAAGGTGTCCTAGCGGGAGGGCGAAGTGTGGGTGAGCAGTTCTTC. Translation: CSVEGVLAGGRSVGEQFF.